This record covers a single T cell receptor (beta chain). Its antigen is undetermined. Other DNA sequences in the same sample also yield this CDR3. This entry comes from a study of tissue T cells after allogeneic stem cell transplantation. Notes on the study in general: Anatomically similar tissues had similar TCR repertoires within each patient. In patients and mice, blood and spleen missed much of tissue repertoire.

The J segment lost 5 bases and the V segment lost 6 bases, leaving 2 bases of the junction unmatched. The CDR3 runs to 11 residues. The germline V gene has CDR1 DFQATT and CDR2 SNEGSKA (reference sequence). CDR3 sequences, V/J genes, frequencies and template counts came from survey-depth TCRbeta sequencing. Generated by immunoSEQ multiplex PCR, the TCRdb table keeps only in-frame clones and is missing some. The sample shows approximately 12,000 clones, less than 85% of them seen only once. Comparators were three non-transplant cancer patients without known GI disease. The specimen was tissue from the right colon, collected at autopsy. The sequence was collected from a woman aged 18 to 55 with breast cancer. The J gene is TRBJ2-7, the V gene TRBV20-1; the match to TRBD1 covers 9 bases. CDR3 nucleotides: TGCAGTGCCACAGGGGGCAACGAGCAGTACTTC. Amino acids: CSATGGNEQYF.